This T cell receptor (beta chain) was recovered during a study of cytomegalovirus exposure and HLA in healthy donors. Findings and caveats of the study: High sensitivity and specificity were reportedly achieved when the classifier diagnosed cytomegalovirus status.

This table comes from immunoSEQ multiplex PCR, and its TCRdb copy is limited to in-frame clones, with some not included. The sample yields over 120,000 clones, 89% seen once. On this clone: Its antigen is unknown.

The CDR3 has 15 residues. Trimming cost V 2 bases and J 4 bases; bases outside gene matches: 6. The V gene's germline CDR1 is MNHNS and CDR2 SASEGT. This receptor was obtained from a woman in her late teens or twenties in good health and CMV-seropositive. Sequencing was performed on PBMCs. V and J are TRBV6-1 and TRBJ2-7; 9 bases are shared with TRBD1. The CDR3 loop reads CASSEQGQGEYEQYF. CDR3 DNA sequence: TGTGCCAGCAGTGAACAGGGACAGGGAGAGTACGAGCAGTACTTC.